This entry features one T cell receptor beta chain sequence. Its target is not known. This sample was taken from a study of blood T cells in healthy people across ages. Findings of the study overall: The donors' CMV status was not determined, possibly confounding changes in expanded clonotypes. With unsorted PBMCs, a conclusive comparison of naive versus antigen-experienced cells was not possible.

Deletions cut 4 bases from V and 8 bases from J, with 17 bases between. There are 14 residues in the CDR3. Germline V lookup: CDR1 SGHTA, CDR2 FQGNSA. Alongside a J-beta primer mix, a sample-barcoded 5' primer served in a second PCR lasting about 7 to 12 cycles. Every cDNA molecule bore a tag from a template-switch adaptor containing 12 random nucleotides. TCRdb processed the 5' RACE reads anew with MiXCR; each CDR3 protein has one entry. The sample lists about a million distinct CDR3 sequences, 45% to 50% occurring once. This TCR derives from a man younger than 40 in good health. The chain employs TRBV7-2 and TRBJ1-2; tentative D call: TRBD1 (5 bases). The sequencing sample was made of blood. The CDR3 DNA reads as TGTGCCAGCAGCTCCCCCGGCAGGGTTAGAGGCTACACCTTC. It is translated as CASSSPGRVRGYTF.